These T cell receptor beta chains were read from a single sample in a study of blood T cell repertoires in COVID-19. Method: immunoSEQ multiplex PCR; TCRdb's copy keeps in-frame clones and lacks some. The repertoire holds 350,000 to 450,000 clones, approximately 92% seen once, with 1.1% in the top ten. Sequenced sample: PBMCs or T cells enriched from blood (not recorded which). These receptors all come from a man aged 25-45 years who had recovered from COVID-19. CDR3s include the opening cysteine and the closing phenylalanine or tryptophan. The D gene is left open where the match is weak. Where a row states a size, it is once, few, many or the class of an expanded clone; other rows omit it.

d_call	j_call	clone_size	v_call	cdr3_aa	cdr3_nt
TRBD2	TRBJ2-7	-	TRBV5-6	CASSSSGNSSYEQYF	TGTGCCAGCAGTTCTAGCGGGAATTCTTCCTACGAGCAGTACTTC
-	TRBJ1-5	-	TRBV27	CASSPAGSNQPQHF	TGTGCCAGCAGTCCCGCGGGAAGCAATCAGCCCCAGCATTTT
-	TRBJ1-4	-	TRBV7-8	CASSSRGINEKLFF	TGTGCCAGCAGCTCCCGGGGGATTAATGAAAAACTGTTTTTT
-	TRBJ2-5	-	TRBV9	CASSGGEHQETQYF	TGTGCCAGCAGCGGCGGGGAACACCAAGAGACCCAGTACTTC
-	TRBJ1-2	-	TRBV18	CASSRSPSGDYGYTF	TGTGCCAGCTCACGGTCTCCAAGTGGAGACTATGGCTACACCTTC
-	TRBJ2-7	once	TRBV29-1	CSVRELGDSYEQYF	TGCAGCGTGCGGGAACTAGGTGACTCCTACGAGCAGTACTTC
-	TRBJ1-1	-	TRBV19	CASRATTEAFF	TGTGCCAGCAGGGCAACCACTGAAGCTTTCTTT
TRBD2	TRBJ2-3	-	TRBV5-6	CASSGTSGPSTDTQYF	TGTGCCAGCAGCGGGACTAGCGGTCCTAGCACAGATACGCAGTATTTT
TRBD1	TRBJ1-5	once	TRBV28	CASSLGTGGNQPQHF	TGTGCCAGCAGTTTGGGGACAGGGGGCAATCAGCCCCAGCATTTT
TRBD2	TRBJ2-1	-	TRBV2	CASSTRWGGPAGDNEQFF	TGTGCCAGCAGTACACGTTGGGGAGGGCCGGCCGGAGACAATGAGCAGTTCTTC
-	TRBJ1-5	-	TRBV10-3	CAISESPGDDQPQHF	TGTGCCATCAGTGAGTCTCCAGGGGATGATCAGCCCCAGCATTTT
TRBD2	TRBJ2-5	-	TRBV5-6	CASSPGGVEFQETQYF	TGTGCCAGCAGCCCTGGGGGGGTGGAATTCCAAGAGACCCAGTACTTC
TRBD2	TRBJ2-2	-	TRBV5-4	CATSRSSGSFLGELFF	TGTGCCACCTCCAGATCTAGCGGGAGTTTCCTCGGGGAGCTGTTTTTT
-	TRBJ2-4	-	TRBV29-1	CSVKDTGGALIQYF	TGCAGCGTTAAAGACACAGGGGGGGCCCTCATTCAGTACTTC
-	TRBJ2-3	-	TRBV29-1	CSVSAEGSTDTQYF	TGCAGCGTTTCCGCGGAAGGCTCCACAGATACGCAGTATTTT
TRBD1	TRBJ2-7	-	TRBV19	CASSIAVQGALYEQYF	TGTGCCAGTAGTATAGCGGTACAGGGGGCCCTCTACGAGCAGTACTTC
-	TRBJ2-2	-	TRBV5-1	CASSLRYYEVENTGELFF	TGCGCCAGCAGCTTACGTTATTACGAGGTAGAGAACACCGGGGAGCTGTTTTTT
-	TRBJ1-2	-	TRBV10-3	CAITSPAREGYTF	TGTGCCATCACAAGCCCGGCCAGGGAAGGCTACACCTTC
TRBD2	TRBJ2-1	-	TRBV4-1	CASSMREGRDYNEQFF	TGCGCCAGCAGCATGCGGGAGGGCCGGGACTACAATGAGCAGTTCTTC
-	TRBJ1-2	-	TRBV14	CASSPYGSTYGYTF	TGTGCCAGCAGCCCCTATGGGAGTACCTATGGCTACACCTTC
TRBD1	TRBJ1-1	-	TRBV5-6	CASSWDRGDTEAFF	TGTGCCAGCAGCTGGGACAGGGGTGACACTGAAGCTTTCTTT
-	TRBJ2-2	once	TRBV5-1	CASSARQYTGELFF	TGCGCCAGCAGCGCAAGACAGTACACCGGGGAGCTGTTTTTT
TRBD2	TRBJ2-3	few	TRBV29-1	CSAIRAGGATDTQYF	TGCAGCGCTATTAGGGCGGGAGGGGCCACAGATACGCAGTATTTT
TRBD1	TRBJ1-4	-	TRBV2	CASSVRQGWNEKLFF	TGTGCCAGCAGTGTGCGACAGGGGTGGAATGAAAAACTGTTTTTT
-	TRBJ2-6	-	TRBV7-8	CASSPYWRGRGANVLTF	TGTGCCAGCAGCCCGTATTGGAGGGGTCGCGGGGCCAACGTCCTGACTTTC
TRBD1	TRBJ1-2	-	TRBV4-1	CASSHQAEGAGYGYTF	TGCGCCAGCAGCCATCAGGCCGAGGGGGCGGGGTATGGCTACACCTTC
TRBD1	TRBJ2-1	-	TRBV19	CASSSPGQGVDEQFF	TGTGCCAGTAGTTCTCCGGGACAGGGAGTAGATGAGCAGTTCTTC
-	TRBJ2-1	-	TRBV7-8	CASSRSPGQPFF	TGTGCCAGCAGCCGAAGCCCGGGACAACCGTTCTTC
TRBD1	TRBJ1-2	-	TRBV3-1/TRBV3-2	CASSLADRDYGYTF	TGTGCCAGCAGCCTGGCAGACAGGGACTATGGCTACACCTTC
-	TRBJ1-4	-	TRBV30	CAWSVRISEKLFF	TGTGCCTGGAGTGTGAGGATAAGTGAAAAACTGTTTTTT
TRBD2	TRBJ2-4	-	TRBV2	CASGRDLSGKNIQYF	TGTGCCAGCGGGAGGGACTTATCGGGCAAAAACATTCAGTACTTC
TRBD1	TRBJ2-2	-	TRBV7-9	CASSKRTGRNTGELFF	TGTGCCAGCAGCAAGAGGACAGGGCGTAACACCGGGGAGCTGTTTTTT
TRBD2	TRBJ2-2	-	TRBV11-2	CASSLITSGSRELFF	TGTGCCAGCAGCTTAATAACTAGCGGGAGCCGGGAGCTGTTTTTT
-	TRBJ2-1	-	TRBV7-6	CASSLTPGAPNEQFF	TGTGCCAGCAGCCTTACCCCGGGAGCCCCCAATGAGCAGTTCTTC
-	TRBJ1-5	-	TRBV27	CASSLQGSVRNQPQHF	TGTGCCAGCAGTTTGCAGGGCTCGGTACGCAATCAGCCCCAGCATTTT
-	TRBJ1-1	many	TRBV30	CAWNKQGDTEAFF	TGTGCCTGGAATAAACAGGGTGACACTGAAGCTTTCTTT
-	TRBJ2-7	-	TRBV18	CASSPGTYEQYF	TGTGCCAGCTCACCCGGGACCTACGAGCAGTACTTC
-	TRBJ2-2	-	TRBV13	CASSESSVYTGELFF	TGTGCCAGCAGCGAATCTAGCGTCTACACCGGGGAGCTGTTTTTT
TRBD1	TRBJ2-7	-	TRBV18	CASSLVAGTGSYEQYF	TGTGCCAGCTCACTGGTAGCCGGGACAGGGTCCTACGAGCAGTACTTC
TRBD1	TRBJ1-2	-	TRBV28	CASSLYPTRGDGYTF	TGTGCCAGCAGTTTATACCCCACCAGGGGGGATGGCTACACCTTC
TRBD1	TRBJ1-6	-	TRBV27	CASSVGQLNSPLHF	TGTGCCAGCAGTGTGGGACAGCTAAATTCACCCCTCCACTTT
-	TRBJ2-1	-	TRBV11-3	CASSRGTYNEQFF	TGTGCCAGCAGCCGGGGGACCTACAATGAGCAGTTCTTC
TRBD2	TRBJ2-2	-	TRBV5-1	CASSGMAGGPGELFF	TGCGCCAGCAGCGGAATGGCGGGAGGGCCCGGGGAGCTGTTTTTT
TRBD2	TRBJ2-7	-	TRBV7-9	CASSPYGTSGRKEYEQYF	TGTGCCAGCAGCCCGTATGGGACTAGCGGGAGGAAGGAGTACGAGCAGTACTTC
-	TRBJ1-5	once	TRBV12-3/TRBV12-4	CASSLADQPQHF	TGTGCCAGCAGTTTAGCCGATCAGCCCCAGCATTTT
TRBD1	TRBJ2-3	-	TRBV19	CASSTLPDRADTQYF	TGTGCCAGTAGTACCCTTCCCGACAGGGCAGATACGCAGTATTTT
TRBD2	TRBJ2-3	-	TRBV7-2	CASSSDGRGTQYF	TGTGCCAGCAGCTCGGACGGGAGGGGTACGCAGTATTTT
TRBD2	TRBJ2-1	-	TRBV7-6	CASSSQAGTLYNEQFF	TGTGCCAGCAGCTCCCAAGCGGGAACTCTTTACAATGAGCAGTTCTTC
-	TRBJ2-2	-	TRBV30	CAWSIPDSNTGELFF	TGTGCCTGGAGTATCCCCGACTCGAACACCGGGGAGCTGTTTTTT
TRBD1	TRBJ1-5	-	TRBV3-1/TRBV3-2	CASSQDWQGGQPQHF	TGTGCCAGCAGCCAAGACTGGCAGGGGGGTCAGCCCCAGCATTTT
TRBD2	TRBJ2-2	-	TRBV3-1/TRBV3-2	CASSPGGLTITGELFF	TGTGCCAGCAGCCCGGGGGGGCTTACGATCACCGGGGAGCTGTTTTTT
-	TRBJ2-1	-	TRBV7-9	CASSSSGVEQFF	TGTGCCAGCAGCTCGTCCGGGGTTGAGCAGTTCTTC
TRBD2	TRBJ2-1	-	TRBV4-1	CASSQAGLAFSYNEQFF	TGCGCCAGCAGCCAAGCGGGACTAGCGTTCTCCTACAATGAGCAGTTCTTC
-	TRBJ2-5	-	TRBV18	CASSVAAQETQYF	TGTGCCAGCTCCGTAGCAGCGCAAGAGACCCAGTACTTC
TRBD1	TRBJ1-5	-	TRBV28	CASSRRPTGGSPQHF	TGTGCCAGCAGTCGCCGCCCGACAGGGGGCTCGCCCCAGCATTTT
-	TRBJ1-5	-	TRBV20-1	CSASLFAGGQPQHF	TGCAGTGCTAGTCTCTTCGCGGGCGGCCAGCCCCAGCATTTT
-	TRBJ1-2	once	TRBV7-9	CASSLSGAENGYTF	TGTGCCAGCAGCTTAAGCGGGGCGGAGAATGGCTACACCTTC
TRBD1	TRBJ2-6	once	TRBV27	CASTSLGTGISGANVLTF	TGTGCCAGCACCTCCCTTGGGACAGGGATTTCTGGGGCCAACGTCCTGACTTTC
-	TRBJ2-5	-	TRBV12-3/TRBV12-4	CASSLQGWQTQYF	TGTGCCAGCAGTTTACAGGGGTGGCAGACCCAGTACTTC